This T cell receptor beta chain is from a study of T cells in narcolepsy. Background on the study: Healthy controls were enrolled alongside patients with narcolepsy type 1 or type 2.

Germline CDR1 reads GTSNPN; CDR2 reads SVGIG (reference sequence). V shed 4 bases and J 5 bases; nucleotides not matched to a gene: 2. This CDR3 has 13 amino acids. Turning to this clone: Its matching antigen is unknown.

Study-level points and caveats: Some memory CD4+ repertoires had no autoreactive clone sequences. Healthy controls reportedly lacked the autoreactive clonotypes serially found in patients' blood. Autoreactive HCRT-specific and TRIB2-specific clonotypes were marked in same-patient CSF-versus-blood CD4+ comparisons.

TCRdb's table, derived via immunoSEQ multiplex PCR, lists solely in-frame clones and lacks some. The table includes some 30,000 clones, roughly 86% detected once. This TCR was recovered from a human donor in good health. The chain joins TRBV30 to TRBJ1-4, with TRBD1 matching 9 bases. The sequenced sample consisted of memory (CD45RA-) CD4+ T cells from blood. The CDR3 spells CAWTGQGNEKLFF. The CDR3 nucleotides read TGTGCCTGGACGGGACAGGGCAATGAAAAACTGTTTTTT.